A single sample is the source of the 4 T cell receptor beta chains below, sequenced in a study of CD8 T cells in ankylosing spondylitis. TCRdb passed the 5' RACE reads through MiXCR, listing each CDR3 protein once. The data show roughly 100,000 distinct CDR3 sequences, with over 6.5% seen just once and around 10% held by the top ten. Material for sequencing was blood, either unsorted or a sorted T cell fraction (not recorded which). These receptors were taken from a male donor with ankylosing spondylitis or in good health (not recorded which).

This clonotype was detected ten times or more. The V gene is TRBV29-1, the J gene TRBJ2-2; D is possibly TRBD1 or TRBD2 (5 bases each). The V end was cut by 4 bases, the J end by 5 bases, with 11 bases between. Germline V gene lookup returns CDR1 SQVTM and CDR2 ANQGSEA. The CDR3 is made up of 13 amino acids. CDR3 protein: CSVAGWGTGELFF. CDR3 DNA: TGCAGCGTTGCAGGGTGGGGGACCGGGGAGCTGTTTTTT.

This clonotype has more than one count but fewer than ten. This sequence joins TRBV20-1 and TRBJ2-1, with 10 bases lining up with TRBD2. J was trimmed by 3 bases and V by 0 bases; bases with no gene match: 5. The CDR3 extends over 16 amino acids. The V gene's germline CDR1 is DFQATT and CDR2 SNEGSKA (reference sequence). The CDR3 region has the DNA TGCAGTGCTAGAGAGGGACTAGCGAGAAACTACAATGAGCAGTTCTTC. It is translated as CSAREGLARNYNEQFF.

This clonotype was recorded at least ten times. CDR3 nucleotide sequence: TGTGCCAGCAGCTTAGAGGGGGATGCAGATACGCAGTATTTT. This sequence encodes CASSLEGDADTQYF. The V call is TRBV7-6, the J call TRBJ2-3; TRBD1 might be the D (6 bases). Germline-derived CDR1 and CDR2 are SGHVS and FNYEAQ. Between the trimmed V and J ends, which lost 1 base and 4 bases, there was a span of 9 bases. The CDR3 spans 14 residues.

In this sample, this clonotype turned up a few times. This sequence joins TRBV5-1 and TRBJ2-3; 8 bases align to TRBD1. The ends lost 5 bases at V and 3 bases at J; junction bases unmatched: 11. Germline CDR1 reads SGHRS; CDR2 reads YFSETQ. The CDR3 runs to 16 residues. The CDR3: CASSLSGTGRTDTQYF. CDR3 nucleotide sequence: TGCGCCAGCAGTCTGTCCGGGACAGGCAGAACAGATACGCAGTATTTT.